Listed below are T cell receptor beta chains from one sample, sequenced in a study of cytomegalovirus exposure and HLA in healthy donors. Here immunoSEQ multiplex PCR was the method, and the copy in TCRdb shows in-frame clones only, minus some. The table lists around 250,000 clones, 90% of them singletons. Sequenced input: PBMCs. The source is a woman younger than 30 in good health and CMV-seronegative. Each CDR3 is given with its conserved first and last residue. A D gene is named only where the DNA matches it firmly. For some rows the clone size is stated as once, few or many, or as a class when expanded; others skip it.

size,D,J,V,CDR3,DNA
NA,NA,TRBJ2-7,TRBV28,CASSLSGWAYEQYF,TGTGCCAGCAGTTTGTCAGGGTGGGCATACGAGCAGTACTTC
NA,TRBD1,TRBJ2-3,TRBV19,CASSGGQGPTDTQYF,TGTGCCAGTAGTGGGGGACAGGGTCCCACAGATACGCAGTATTTT
NA,NA,TRBJ1-5,TRBV5-8,CASSPDGTYSNQPQHF,TGTGCCAGCAGCCCGGACGGGACTTATAGCAATCAGCCCCAGCATTTT
NA,TRBD1,TRBJ1-5,TRBV6-9,CARLGTGESNQPQHF,TGTGCCAGGTTGGGGACAGGGGAAAGCAATCAGCCCCAGCATTTT
NA,NA,TRBJ1-3,TRBV29-1,CSVASDTIYF,TGCAGCGTTGCATCGGACACCATATATTTT
NA,NA,TRBJ1-2,TRBV27,CASSLSRPIGGRAYGYTF,TGTGCCAGCAGTTTATCCCGGCCTATCGGGGGACGCGCCTATGGCTACACCTTC
NA,NA,TRBJ2-6,TRBV7-8,CASIRTGRSGANVLTF,TGTGCCAGCATCAGGACTGGACGCTCTGGGGCCAACGTCCTGACTTTC
NA,NA,TRBJ1-5,TRBV10-3,CAISTSSGTDSNQPQHF,TGTGCCATCAGCACCTCGTCAGGCACGGATAGCAATCAGCCCCAGCATTTT
NA,TRBD1,TRBJ1-4,TRBV7-9,CASSLRGTGDEKLFF,TGTGCCAGCAGCCTGCGGGGGACAGGGGATGAAAAACTGTTTTTT
NA,NA,TRBJ1-1,TRBV6-4,CASTGVNTEAFF,TGTGCCAGCACCGGGGTGAACACTGAAGCTTTCTTT
NA,TRBD1,TRBJ1-1,TRBV6-6,CASRPGTGVMNTEAFF,TGTGCCAGCAGGCCCGGGACAGGGGTCATGAACACTGAAGCTTTCTTT
once,NA,TRBJ1-1,TRBV9,CASSVDIRNTEAFF,TGTGCCAGCAGCGTAGATATTAGGAACACTGAAGCTTTCTTT
NA,TRBD1,TRBJ2-7,TRBV7-3,CASSLTPGTDLYEQYF,TGTGCCAGCAGCTTAACCCCTGGGACAGACCTATACGAGCAGTACTTC
NA,TRBD2,TRBJ2-1,TRBV2,CASIGTSGGGEQFF,TGTGCCAGCATTGGGACTAGCGGGGGTGGTGAGCAGTTCTTC
NA,TRBD1,TRBJ2-2,TRBV7-9,CASSVSGTANTGELFF,TGTGCCAGCAGCGTTTCCGGGACAGCGAACACCGGGGAGCTGTTTTTT
NA,NA,TRBJ2-1,TRBV6-5,CASSYGARSLSEQFF,TGTGCCAGCAGTTACGGGGCCAGGTCTTTAAGTGAGCAGTTCTTC
NA,TRBD1,TRBJ2-4,TRBV27,CASSLALGTGNGIQYF,TGTGCCAGCAGTTTAGCCCTCGGGACAGGGAATGGCATTCAGTACTTC
NA,TRBD1,TRBJ2-2,TRBV5-8,CATRTGTNTGELFF,TGTGCCACCAGGACAGGGACGAACACCGGGGAGCTGTTTTTT
NA,NA,TRBJ1-1,TRBV4-1,CASSQVGQGNTEAFF,TGCGCCAGCAGCCAAGTGGGGCAGGGTAATACTGAAGCTTTCTTT
NA,NA,TRBJ1-1,TRBV7-2,CASSLGGVVNTEAFF,TGTGCCAGCAGCTTAGGGGGGGTGGTGAACACTGAAGCTTTCTTT
NA,NA,TRBJ1-3,TRBV7-6,CASSSDLGAGNTIYF,TGTGCCAGCAGCTCGGACTTGGGCGCTGGAAACACCATATATTTT
NA,TRBD1,TRBJ2-6,TRBV28,CASSFGRGLSGANVLTF,TGTGCCAGCAGTTTTGGCAGGGGGCTATCTGGGGCCAACGTCCTGACTTTC
NA,NA,TRBJ1-1,TRBV19,CASSSIWGLNTEAFF,TGTGCCAGTAGTAGTATCTGGGGGCTGAACACTGAAGCTTTCTTT
NA,NA,TRBJ1-4,TRBV7-9,CASSLGESRGEKLFF,TGTGCCAGCAGCTTAGGGGAGAGTCGGGGTGAAAAACTGTTTTTT
NA,NA,TRBJ1-3,TRBV29-1,CSAVIPSRVSSSGNTIYF,TGCAGCGCCGTTATCCCGTCGCGGGTCTCAAGCTCTGGAAACACCATATATTTT
NA,NA,TRBJ1-6,TRBV9,CASSGYRDKGSPLHF,TGTGCCAGCAGCGGATACCGGGACAAAGGTTCACCCCTCCACTTT
NA,TRBD1,TRBJ1-5,TRBV4-1,CASSHPPGTGINGNQPQHF,TGCGCCAGCAGCCATCCGCCGGGGACAGGGATTAATGGCAATCAGCCCCAGCATTTT